Sequencing of this T cell receptor (beta chain) was carried out in a study of cytomegalovirus exposure and HLA in healthy donors. Regarding the study as a whole: A highly shared variant cluster was judged a likely technical artifact. Productive rates of about 87% or about 30% were seen for most TCR beta V segments in an earlier analysis.

PCR primers comprised 60 Vbeta and 13 Jbeta primers. The repertoire was sequenced with immunoSEQ multiplex PCR; TCRdb's copy has only in-frame clones and lacks some. The repertoire holds under 150,000 clones, with approximately 60% as singletons. V shed 1 base, J shed 5 bases, and the junction held 10 bases outside the gene matches. The CDR3 has 17 amino acids. CDR1 and CDR2 from the germline V gene are LGHNA and YNFKEQ. A note on this clone: The antigen is unknown.

The V and J genes are TRBV4-2 and TRBJ2-5, with 10 positions matching TRBD2. The sample was PBMCs. The origin of this receptor is a woman aged 40 to 49 in good health and CMV-seronegative. Written as DNA, the CDR3 is TGTGCCAGCAGCCAAGTCGGGCGGAGCGGGGGGGCTGAGACCCAGTACTTC. Protein: CASSQVGRSGGAETQYF.